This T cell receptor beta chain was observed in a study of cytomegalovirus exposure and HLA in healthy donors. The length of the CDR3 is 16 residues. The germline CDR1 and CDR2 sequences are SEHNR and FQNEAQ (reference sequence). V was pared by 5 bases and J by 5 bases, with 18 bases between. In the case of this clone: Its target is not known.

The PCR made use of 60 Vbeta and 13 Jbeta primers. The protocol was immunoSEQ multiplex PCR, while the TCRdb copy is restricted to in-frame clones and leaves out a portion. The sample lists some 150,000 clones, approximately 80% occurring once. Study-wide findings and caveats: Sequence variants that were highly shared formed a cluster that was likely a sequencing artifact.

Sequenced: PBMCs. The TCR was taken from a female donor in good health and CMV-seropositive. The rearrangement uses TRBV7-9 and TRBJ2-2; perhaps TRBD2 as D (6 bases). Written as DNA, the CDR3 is TGTGCCAGCAGCCACATCGGGACTTCGGGGACCGGGGAGCTGTTTTTT. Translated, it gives CASSHIGTSGTGELFF.